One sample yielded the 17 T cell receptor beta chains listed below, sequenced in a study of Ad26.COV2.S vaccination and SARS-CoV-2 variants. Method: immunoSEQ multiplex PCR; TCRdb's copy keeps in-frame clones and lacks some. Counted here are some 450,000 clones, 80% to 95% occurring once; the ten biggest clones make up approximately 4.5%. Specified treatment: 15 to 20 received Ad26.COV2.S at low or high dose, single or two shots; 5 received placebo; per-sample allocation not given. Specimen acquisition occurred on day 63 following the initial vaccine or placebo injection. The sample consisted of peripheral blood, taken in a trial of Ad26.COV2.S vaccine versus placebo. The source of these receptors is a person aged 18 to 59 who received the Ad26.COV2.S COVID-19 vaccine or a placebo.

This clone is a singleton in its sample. This CDR3 reads CASSLGTVYGYTF. CDR3 bases: TGTGCCAGCAGCTTAGGGACAGTTTATGGCTACACCTTC. The chain employs TRBV7-2 and TRBJ1-2; tentatively, D is TRBD1 (6 bases). Germline V gives CDR1 SGHTA, CDR2 FQGNSA. The CDR3 contains 13 residues. V lost 1 base to trimming and J lost 5 bases, with 8 bases between them. Variable domain in full (rest from reference TRBV7-2 and TRBJ1-2): GAGVSQSPSNKVTEKGKDVELRCDPISGHTALYWYRQSLGQGLEFLIYFQGNSAPDKSGLPSDRFSAERTGGSVSTLTIQRTQQEDSAVYLCASSLGTVYGYTFGSGTRLTVV.

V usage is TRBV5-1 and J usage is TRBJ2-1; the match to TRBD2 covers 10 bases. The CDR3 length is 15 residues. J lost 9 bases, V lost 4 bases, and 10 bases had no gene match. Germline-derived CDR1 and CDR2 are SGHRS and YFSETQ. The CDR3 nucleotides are TGCGCCAGCAGCGCCGGGGCTAGCGGGAGAGGTGAGCAGTTCTTC. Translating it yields CASSAGASGRGEQFF. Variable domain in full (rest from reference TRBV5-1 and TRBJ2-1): KAGVTQTPRYLIKTRGQQVTLSCSPISGHRSVSWYQQTPGQGLQFLFEYFSETQRNKGNFPGRFSGRQFSNSRSEMNVSTLELGDSALYLCASSAGASGRGEQFFGPGTRLTVL.

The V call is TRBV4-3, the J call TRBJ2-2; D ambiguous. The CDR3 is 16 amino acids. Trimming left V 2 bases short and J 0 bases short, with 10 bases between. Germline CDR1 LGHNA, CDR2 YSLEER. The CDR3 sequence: CASSQTPSANTGELFF. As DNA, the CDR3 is TGCGCCAGCAGCCAAACGCCGTCCGCGAACACCGGGGAGCTGTTTTTT.

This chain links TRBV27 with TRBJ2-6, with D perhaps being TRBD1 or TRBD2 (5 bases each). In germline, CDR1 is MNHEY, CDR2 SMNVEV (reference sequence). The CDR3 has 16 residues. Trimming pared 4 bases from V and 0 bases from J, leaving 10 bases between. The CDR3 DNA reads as TGTGCCAGCAGTTGGGACCCGGTCTCTGGGGCCAACGTCCTGACTTTC. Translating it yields CASSWDPVSGANVLTF.

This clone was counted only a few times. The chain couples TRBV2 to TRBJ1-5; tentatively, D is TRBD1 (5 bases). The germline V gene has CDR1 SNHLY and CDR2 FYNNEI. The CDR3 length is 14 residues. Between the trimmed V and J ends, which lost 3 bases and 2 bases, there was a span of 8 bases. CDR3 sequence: CASSDQGGNQPQHF. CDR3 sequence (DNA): TGTGCCAGCAGTGACCAGGGAGGCAATCAGCCCCAGCATTTT.

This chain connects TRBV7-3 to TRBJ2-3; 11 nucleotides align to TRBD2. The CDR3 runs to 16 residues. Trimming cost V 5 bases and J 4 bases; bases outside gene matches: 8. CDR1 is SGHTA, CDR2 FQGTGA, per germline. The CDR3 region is CASSPFSGRGADTQYF. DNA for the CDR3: TGTGCCAGCAGCCCGTTTAGCGGGAGGGGGGCAGATACGCAGTATTTT.

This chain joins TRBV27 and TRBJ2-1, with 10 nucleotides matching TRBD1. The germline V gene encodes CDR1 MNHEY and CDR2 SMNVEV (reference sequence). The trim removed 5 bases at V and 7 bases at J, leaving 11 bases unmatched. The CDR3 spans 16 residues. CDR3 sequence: CASSLTRQGAVNEQFF. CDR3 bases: TGTGCCAGCAGTCTTACTCGACAGGGGGCTGTAAATGAGCAGTTCTTC.

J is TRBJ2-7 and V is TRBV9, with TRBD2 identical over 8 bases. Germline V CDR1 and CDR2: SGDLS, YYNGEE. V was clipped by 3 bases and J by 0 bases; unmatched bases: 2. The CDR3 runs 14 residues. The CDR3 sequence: CASSEGTSSYEQYF. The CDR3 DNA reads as TGTGCCAGCAGCGAAGGGACTAGCTCCTACGAGCAGTACTTC.

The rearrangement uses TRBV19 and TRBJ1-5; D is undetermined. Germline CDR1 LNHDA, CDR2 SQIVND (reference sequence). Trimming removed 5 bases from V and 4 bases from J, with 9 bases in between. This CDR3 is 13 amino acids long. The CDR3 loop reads CASSPDRNQPQHF. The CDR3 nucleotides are TGTGCCAGTAGTCCGGACCGAAATCAGCCCCAGCATTTT.

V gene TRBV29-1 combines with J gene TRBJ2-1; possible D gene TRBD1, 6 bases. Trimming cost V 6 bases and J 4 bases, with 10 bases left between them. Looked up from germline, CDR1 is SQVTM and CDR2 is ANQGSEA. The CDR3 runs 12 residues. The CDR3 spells CSVNRDYNEQFF. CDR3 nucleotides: TGCAGCGTAAACAGGGATTACAATGAGCAGTTCTTC.

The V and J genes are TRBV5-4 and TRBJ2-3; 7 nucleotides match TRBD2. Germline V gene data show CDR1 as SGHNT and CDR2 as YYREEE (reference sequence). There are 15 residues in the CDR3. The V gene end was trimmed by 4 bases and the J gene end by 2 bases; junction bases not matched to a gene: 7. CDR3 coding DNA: TGTGCCAGCAGCCTCGGTAGCGGGTACACAGATACGCAGTATTTT. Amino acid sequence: CASSLGSGYTDTQYF.

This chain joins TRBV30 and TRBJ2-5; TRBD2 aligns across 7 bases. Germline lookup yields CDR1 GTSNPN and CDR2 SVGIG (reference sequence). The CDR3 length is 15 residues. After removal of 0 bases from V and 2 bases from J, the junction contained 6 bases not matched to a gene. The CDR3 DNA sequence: TGTGCCTGGAGTGTAGGAGCTAGCGGACAAGAGACCCAGTACTTC. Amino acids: CAWSVGASGQETQYF.

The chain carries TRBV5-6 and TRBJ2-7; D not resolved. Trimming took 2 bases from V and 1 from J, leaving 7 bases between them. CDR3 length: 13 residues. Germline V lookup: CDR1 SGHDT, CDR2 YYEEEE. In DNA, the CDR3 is TGTGCCAGCAGCTTTTACGGTTCCTACGAGCAGTACTTC. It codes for CASSFYGSYEQYF.

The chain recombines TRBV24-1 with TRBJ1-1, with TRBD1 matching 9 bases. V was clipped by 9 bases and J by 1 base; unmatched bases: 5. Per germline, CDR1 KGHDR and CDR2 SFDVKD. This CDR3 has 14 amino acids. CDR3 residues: CATQPGQGNTEAFF. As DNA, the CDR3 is TGTGCCACCCAACCGGGACAGGGGAACACTGAAGCTTTCTTT.

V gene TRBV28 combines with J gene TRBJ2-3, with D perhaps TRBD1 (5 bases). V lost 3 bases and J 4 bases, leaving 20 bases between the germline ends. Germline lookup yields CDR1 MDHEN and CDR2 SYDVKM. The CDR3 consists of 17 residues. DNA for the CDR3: TGTGCCAGCAGTTTGTCATCACCCTCAGGGAACTCAGATACGCAGTATTTT. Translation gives CASSLSSPSGNSDTQYF.

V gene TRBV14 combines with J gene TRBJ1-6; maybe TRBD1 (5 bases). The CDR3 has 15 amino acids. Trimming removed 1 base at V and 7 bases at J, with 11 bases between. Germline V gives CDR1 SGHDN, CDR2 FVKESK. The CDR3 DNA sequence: TGTGCCAGCAGCCAAGTCCAGGGTGTGAATTCACCCCTCCACTTT. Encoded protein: CASSQVQGVNSPLHF.

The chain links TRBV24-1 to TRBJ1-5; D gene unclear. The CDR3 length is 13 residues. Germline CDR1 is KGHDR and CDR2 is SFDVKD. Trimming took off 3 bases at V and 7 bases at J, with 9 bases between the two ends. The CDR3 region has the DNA TGTGCCACCAGTGATACAGCTACCCAGCCCCAGCATTTT. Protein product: CATSDTATQPQHF.